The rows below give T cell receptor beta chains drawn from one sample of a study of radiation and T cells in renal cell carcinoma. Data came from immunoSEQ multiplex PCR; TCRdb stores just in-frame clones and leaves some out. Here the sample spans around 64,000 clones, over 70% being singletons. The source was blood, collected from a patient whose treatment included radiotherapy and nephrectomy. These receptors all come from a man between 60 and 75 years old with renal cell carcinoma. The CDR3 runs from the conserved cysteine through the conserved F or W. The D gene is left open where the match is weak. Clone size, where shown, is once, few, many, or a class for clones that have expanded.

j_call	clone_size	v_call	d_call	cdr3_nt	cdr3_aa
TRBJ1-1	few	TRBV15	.	TGTGCCACCAGCAGAGATAGGGCAGGCCGTGAAGCTTTCTTT	CATSRDRAGREAFF
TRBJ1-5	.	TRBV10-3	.	TGTGCCATCAGTGAGTCCGGGAACAATCAGCCCCAGCATTTT	CAISESGNNQPQHF
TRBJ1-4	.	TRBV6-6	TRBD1	TGTGCCAGCAGTTACTCGGGACAGGGGGAAATTGGAAAACTGTTTTTT	CASSYSGQGEIGKLFF
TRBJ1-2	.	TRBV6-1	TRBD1	TGTGCCAGCAGAGGGACAGGCTATGGCTACACCTTC	CASRGTGYGYTF
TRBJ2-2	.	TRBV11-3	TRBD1	TGTGCCAGCAGCCTCAGGACAGGGGTCGGGGAGCTGTTTTTT	CASSLRTGVGELFF
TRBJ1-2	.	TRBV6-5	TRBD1	TGTGCCAGCAGGCCCCCGGGACAGAGATATGGCTACACCTTC	CASRPPGQRYGYTF
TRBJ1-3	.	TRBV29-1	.	TGCAGCGTTGAAGATCGCGTCAGGGCACCGTCAGGGTCTGGAAACACCATATATTTT	CSVEDRVRAPSGSGNTIYF
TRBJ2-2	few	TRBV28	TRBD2	TGTGCCAGCAGTTTACTGGGGACTAGCGGGACCGGGGAGCTGTTTTTT	CASSLLGTSGTGELFF
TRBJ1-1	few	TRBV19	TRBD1	TGTGCCAGTTCCGGGACAGGACCCTCCTCTGAAGCTTTCTTT	CASSGTGPSSEAFF
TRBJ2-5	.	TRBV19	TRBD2	TGTGCCACTCTGGGTAGCGGGAGGGCCGGCGTGACCCAGTACTTC	CATLGSGRAGVTQYF
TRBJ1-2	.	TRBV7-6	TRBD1	TGTGCCAGCAGCCCCATGGGCAGGGGGCTTGATGGCTACACCTTC	CASSPMGRGLDGYTF
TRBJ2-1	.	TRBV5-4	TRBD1	TGTGCCAGCAGCTTGGGAGGGACAGGGGCCTACAATGAGCAGTTCTTC	CASSLGGTGAYNEQFF
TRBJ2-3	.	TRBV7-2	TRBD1	TGTGCCAGCAGCCTTTGGGGGGACAGGGTTCCAGATACGCAGTATTTT	CASSLWGDRVPDTQYF